Listed below are T cell receptor beta chains from one sample, sequenced in a study of blood T cell repertoires in COVID-19. Sequencing was performed with immunoSEQ multiplex PCR; in TCRdb, only in-frame clones are kept and a portion is missing. This table has around 250,000 clones, 70% to 90% appearing once. Material for sequencing was peripheral blood. The receptors stem from a man younger than 35 with active or convalescent COVID-19. The conserved cysteine and the conserved F or W are not part of the CDR3 here. Fields, in order: V gene, clone size, J gene, CDR3 protein. Clone size appears in some rows only: once, few, many, or a class for an expanded clone.

>TRBV9|-|TRBJ1-1
ASSAIQENTEAF
>TRBV2|-|TRBJ2-3
ASSVSEGPY
>TRBV6-2/TRBV6-3|few|TRBJ1-3
ASSRGTALSGNTIY
>TRBV7-2|-|TRBJ2-7
ASSLVAGSGYEQY
>TRBV13|-|TRBJ2-5
ASSFRGARETQY
>TRBV11-2|-|TRBJ2-2
ASSFYRGPDTGELF
>TRBV5-1|few|TRBJ2-2
ASSLFLGGGELF
>TRBV19|few|TRBJ2-2
ASRASVGRFNGELF
>TRBV5-6|-|TRBJ1-2
ASSLGPGGYT
>TRBV12-3/TRBV12-4|-|TRBJ1-2
ASAGGYYT
>TRBV7-2|once|TRBJ1-1
ASSRRQVETEAF
>TRBV30|-|TRBJ1-5
AWSRQVDQPQH
>TRBV4-2|-|TRBJ2-7
ASSQQGQGLYEQY
>TRBV30|once|TRBJ2-3
AWSVGQGLDTQY
>TRBV6-5|-|TRBJ2-3
ASSRGLLADTQY
>TRBV11-3|-|TRBJ2-5
ASSLGPAAGLETQY
>TRBV5-1|-|TRBJ2-1
ASSSSGGGNEQF
>TRBV28|-|TRBJ1-4
ASGPVRRGEKLF
>TRBV15|once|TRBJ2-1
ATSRVAGSGLYNEQF
>TRBV2|few|TRBJ1-2
ASSEILSYGYT
>TRBV5-4|-|TRBJ2-1
ASSLGTSGIGYEQF
>TRBV5-4|-|TRBJ2-6
ASSFHSGANVLT
>TRBV5-1|-|TRBJ1-2
ASFVPGGYGYT
>TRBV29-1|-|TRBJ2-7
SVEENRAYEQY
>TRBV13|-|TRBJ2-6
ASSRGANVLT
>TRBV12-3/TRBV12-4|-|TRBJ2-1
ASSLALNEQF
>TRBV7-8|-|TRBJ1-1
ASSSTGEKNTEAF
>TRBV12-5|-|TRBJ2-6
ASGLGTSGANVLT
>TRBV5-1|-|TRBJ1-1
ASSSGQGTLPTEAF
>TRBV19|-|TRBJ2-1
ASSLLPDSYNEQF
>TRBV6-5|-|TRBJ2-7
ASRRGEARGYEQY
>TRBV27|-|TRBJ2-1
ASSSRTSGILEQF
>TRBV4-1|few|TRBJ2-3
ASSQDLSTDTQY